These 29 T cell receptor beta chains came from one sample sequenced in a study of blood T cell repertoires in COVID-19 (TCRdb year 2020). Receptors were amplified or captured by the immunoSEQ multiplex PCR assay. The source is immuneACCESS, and TCRdb retained only in-frame sequences with V and J called. Part of the clones is not carried over; for the studies checked, unresolved V genes explain less than half of this, and the remainder is unexplained. Within this sample are approximately 170,000 clones, with 84% of them counted one time only. The top ten clones comprise 9.5% to 13% of the sample. Sequencing was done on a sample of peripheral blood. The origin of the receptors is a man in his sixties or seventies with active or convalescent COVID-19.

The chain combines TRBV2 with TRBJ2-5; TRBD2 agrees at 9 bases. The germline gives CDR1 SNHLY, CDR2 FYNNEI. Trimming took 3 bases from V and 0 from J; bases not matched to a gene: 2. CDR3 length: 15 amino acids. CDR3 protein: CASSDASGDQETQYF. DNA of the CDR3: TGTGCCAGCAGTGATGCTAGCGGGGACCAAGAGACCCAGTACTTC. Variable domain in full (rest from reference TRBV2 and TRBJ2-5): EPEVTQTPSHQVTQMGQEVILRCVPISNHLYFYWYRQILGQKVEFLVSFYNNEISEKSEIFDDQFSVERPDGSNFTLKIRSTKLEDSAMYFCASSDASGDQETQYFGPGTRLLVL.

The chain uses TRBV5-4 and TRBJ1-1, with D perhaps matching TRBD1 (6 bases). CDR1 and CDR2 (germline): SGHNT, YYREEE (reference sequence). Trimming left V 4 bases short and J 2 bases short, with 15 bases between. The CDR3 has 15 residues. The CDR3 here is CASSPRGGQNTEAFF. The CDR3 DNA reads TGTGCCAGCAGCCCTCGCGGGGGGCAAAACACTGAAGCTTTCTTT.

This chain links TRBV9 with TRBJ2-1, with D tentatively TRBD2 (6 bases). Germline V gives CDR1 SGDLS, CDR2 YYNGEE. This CDR3 spans 14 amino acids. The ends were cut back, 0 bases at V and 5 bases at J, with 9 bases in the middle. CDR3: CASSVVGGNNEQFF. In DNA, the CDR3 is TGTGCCAGCAGCGTAGTCGGGGGAAACAATGAGCAGTTCTTC.

The chain carries TRBV7-2 and TRBJ1-5, with D possibly matching TRBD1 (5 bases). Germline assignment: CDR1 SGHTA and CDR2 FQGNSA. The CDR3 runs 13 residues. Trimming stripped 3 bases from V and 7 bases from J, with 10 bases between. CDR3 region: CASSFSGLQPQHF. The DNA of the CDR3 is TGTGCCAGCAGCTTCTCGGGACTGCAGCCCCAGCATTTT.

This clone has just one count. V and J are TRBV6-5 and TRBJ1-5, with D possibly TRBD1 on 6 matching bases. The CDR3 runs to 15 residues. The germline CDR1 and CDR2 sequences are MNHEY and SVGAGI. Trimming pared 8 bases from V and 8 bases from J, leaving 22 bases between. DNA of the CDR3: TGTGCCAGCCAGATCGCACAGGGACAATCAAAGCCCCAGCATTTT. It encodes CASQIAQGQSKPQHF.

V and J are TRBV14 and TRBJ2-2, with a possible D match to TRBD1 (6 bases). The CDR3 has 14 residues. The germline V gene encodes CDR1 SGHDN and CDR2 FVKESK. Deletions cut 4 bases from V and 6 bases from J, with 12 bases between. This chain's CDR3 is CASSLTGFPGELFF. In DNA form, the CDR3 reads TGTGCCAGCAGCCTAACAGGGTTTCCCGGGGAGCTGTTTTTT. The variable domain in full, completed from reference TRBV14 and TRBJ2-2, reads EAGVTQFPSHSVIEKGQTVTLRCDPISGHDNLYWYRRVMGKEIKFLLHFVKESKQDESGMPNNRFLAERTGGTYSTLKVQPAELEDSGVYFCASSLTGFPGELFFGEGSRLTVL.

V and J are TRBV19 and TRBJ2-7, with 12 nucleotides matching TRBD2. The CDR3 is 16 residues long. V shed 2 bases, J shed 2 bases, and the junction held 4 bases outside the gene matches. Germline V gene data show CDR1 as LNHDA and CDR2 as SQIVND (reference sequence). The CDR3 is CASSIRLAGAPYEQYF. Written as DNA, the CDR3 is TGTGCCAGTAGTATACGACTAGCGGGAGCACCCTACGAGCAGTACTTC.

As to this clone: This CDR3 is also generated by other DNA sequences in the sample. V usage is TRBV10-3 and J usage is TRBJ1-5; D gene unclear. Looked up from germline, CDR1 is ENHRY and CDR2 is SYGVKD. Trimming took 2 bases from V and 5 from J, leaving 7 bases between them. The CDR3 consists of 13 residues. CDR3 sequence reads: CAISESQDQPQHF. The CDR3, as DNA: TGTGCCATCAGTGAGAGTCAGGATCAGCCCCAGCATTTT.

The rearrangement joins TRBV5-1 to TRBJ1-1; possibly TRBD1 for D (5 bases). The CDR3 extends over 15 amino acids. The V and J ends lost 1 base and 5 bases respectively, with 15 bases between them. CDR1 SGHRS and CDR2 YFSETQ come from the germline V gene. CDR3 protein: CASSLRAVGGTEAFF. The CDR3 coding sequence is TGCGCCAGCAGCTTGCGGGCGGTCGGGGGGACTGAAGCTTTCTTT.

As concerns this clone: This may come from a read error, since a much larger clone is one base off. The CDR3 DNA reads as TGTGCCAGCAGCTTAGAACAGTACAATGAGCAGTTCTTC. This sequence encodes CASSLEQYNEQFF. This chain links TRBV7-3 with TRBJ2-1; D gene ambiguous. V was pared by 2 bases and J by 4 bases, with 6 bases between. Germline V CDR1 and CDR2: SGHTA, FQGTGA. The CDR3 contains 13 residues.

The rearrangement joins TRBV6-5 to TRBJ1-5; D gene uncertain. Germline CDR1 reads MNHEY; CDR2 reads SVGAGI. The CDR3 extends over 15 amino acids. V was pared by 6 bases and J by 2 bases, with 14 bases between. CDR3 residues: CASRAGRLGNQPQHF. The DNA of the CDR3 is TGTGCCAGCAGGGCGGGCCGCCTTGGCAATCAGCCCCAGCATTTT.

The chain couples TRBV27 to TRBJ2-7; 12 bases align to TRBD2. CDR1 MNHEY and CDR2 SMNVEV come from the germline V gene (reference sequence). J was trimmed by 3 bases and V by 4 bases; bases with no gene match: 10. CDR3 length: 17 residues. CDR3 loop: CASSSPGLAGKFYEQYF. The CDR3 DNA sequence: TGTGCCAGCAGTTCACCCGGACTAGCGGGGAAGTTCTACGAGCAGTACTTC.

CDR3 sequence reads: CASSLQAKQFF. CDR3 nucleotides: TGTGCCAGCAGCCTCCAGGCCAAGCAGTTCTTC. The chain couples TRBV6-5 to TRBJ2-1; D gene ambiguous. Germline CDR1 reads MNHEY; CDR2 reads SVGAGI. Trimming took 6 bases from V and 11 from J, leaving 11 bases between them. The CDR3 totals 11 residues.

The chain employs TRBV4-1 and TRBJ2-7; 9 nucleotides align to TRBD1. CDR1 and CDR2 from the germline V gene are MGHRA and YSYEKL. J was trimmed by 3 bases and V by 2 bases; bases with no gene match: 5. The CDR3 totals 15 residues. CDR3 protein: CASSQSGQGLYEQYF. CDR3 sequence (DNA): TGCGCCAGCAGCCAATCGGGACAGGGCCTCTACGAGCAGTACTTC.

This sequence joins TRBV27 and TRBJ2-1, with D possibly TRBD2 on 6 matching bases. The CDR3 contains 16 residues. Germline CDR1 MNHEY, CDR2 SMNVEV (reference sequence). V lost 3 bases to trimming and J lost 10 bases, with 22 bases between them. The CDR3 spells CASSFSTGTPRGEQFF. As DNA, the CDR3 is TGTGCCAGCAGTTTTTCCACCGGGACTCCCCGCGGGGAGCAGTTCTTC.

This clone is classed as medium-sized (0.01 to 0.1%). V gene TRBV19 combines with J gene TRBJ1-1, with D possibly being TRBD1 (5 bases). V was clipped by 6 bases and J by 1 base, with 18 bases between them. The CDR3 is made up of 16 amino acids. Germline V gives CDR1 LNHDA, CDR2 SQIVND (reference sequence). This CDR3 is CASSGRRVEKNTEAFF. Written as DNA, the CDR3 is TGTGCCAGTAGCGGTCGCAGGGTGGAAAAGAACACTGAAGCTTTCTTT.

The genes are TRBV9 and TRBJ1-5; D is unclear. The ends were cut back, 4 bases at V and 0 bases at J, with 5 bases in the middle. Germline CDR1 reads SGDLS; CDR2 reads YYNGEE. The CDR3 length is 13 residues. CDR3 sequence (DNA): TGTGCCAGCAGCAGAGATAGCAATCAGCCCCAGCATTTT. Translation gives CASSRDSNQPQHF.

V gene TRBV7-9 combines with J gene TRBJ1-5, with D uncertain. Per germline, CDR1 SEHNR and CDR2 FQNEAQ (reference sequence). Trimming shortened V by 6 bases and J by 9 bases, and 18 bases separated the two germline ends. The CDR3 has 14 amino acids. CDR3 protein: CASSYTPGGGPQHF. The CDR3 DNA sequence: TGTGCCAGCAGTTATACCCCGGGTGGAGGGCCCCAGCATTTT.

The gene calls are TRBV15 and TRBJ2-1; D is possibly TRBD2 (5 bases). This CDR3 is built from 14 residues. V was cut by 9 bases and J by 4 bases, with 16 bases left in between. The germline CDR1 and CDR2 sequences are LNHNV and YYDKDF (reference sequence). The CDR3 DNA follows: TGTGCCACTAACCGCGGACTGGAATACAATGAGCAGTTCTTC. Amino acid sequence: CATNRGLEYNEQFF.

V gene TRBV5-5 combines with J gene TRBJ2-2; D remains unclear. The CDR3 runs to 15 residues. V was shortened by 0 bases and J by 7 bases, with 13 bases between the two germline ends. Germline lookup yields CDR1 SGHKS and CDR2 YYEKEE (reference sequence). The chain's CDR3 is CASSLGPYLNGELFF. The CDR3, as DNA: TGTGCCAGCAGCTTGGGCCCCTACCTCAACGGGGAGCTGTTTTTT.

This clone has only one observation. This chain joins TRBV5-1 and TRBJ2-3, with 9 bases lining up with TRBD2. This CDR3 region has 13 residues. From germline, CDR1 is SGHRS and CDR2 YFSETQ. Losses at the gene ends were 6 bases for V and 2 bases for J; bases not matched to a gene: 1. CDR3 sequence: CASKGLATDTQYF. The CDR3 nucleotides read TGCGCCAGCAAGGGACTAGCCACAGATACGCAGTATTTT.

The chain combines TRBV9 with TRBJ1-2; 7 bases are shared with TRBD1. The V and J ends lost 0 bases and 2 bases, in that order; junction bases with no gene match: 7. Germline CDR1 SGDLS, CDR2 YYNGEE. The CDR3 is 16 residues long. The chain's CDR3 is CASSVGVTGRNYGYTF. The CDR3 region has the DNA TGTGCCAGCAGCGTAGGGGTGACAGGGAGAAACTATGGCTACACCTTC.

This sequence joins TRBV7-2 and TRBJ2-3; 7 bases are a match to TRBD1. V lost 8 bases and J lost 2; bases outside the gene matches: 10. Germline CDR1 and CDR2: SGHTA and FQGNSA. The CDR3 is made up of 15 amino acids. The CDR3 loop reads CASVRTGTVTDTQYF. The CDR3 DNA reads as TGTGCCAGCGTAAGAACCGGGACAGTCACAGATACGCAGTATTTT.

The chain joins TRBV24-1 to TRBJ2-2; D remains unclear. The length of the CDR3 is 14 residues. The ends were cut back, 4 bases at V and 2 bases at J, with 7 bases in the middle. Germline CDR1 reads KGHDR; CDR2 reads SFDVKD. DNA for the CDR3: TGTGCCACCAGTGACGACAAAAACACCGGGGAGCTGTTTTTT. The encoded protein is CATSDDKNTGELFF.

This clone was detected only a few times. V is TRBV7-2 and J is TRBJ2-7; D might be TRBD1 (5 bases). The CDR3 extends over 15 amino acids. Germline assignment: CDR1 SGHTA and CDR2 FQGNSA. Deletions cut 0 bases from V and 2 bases from J, with 11 bases between. The CDR3 loop reads CASSLAAGPAYEQYF. The CDR3 region has the DNA TGTGCCAGCAGCTTAGCGGCAGGGCCCGCCTACGAGCAGTACTTC.

The CDR3 DNA reads as TGTGCCAGCAGCTCCCGGGACAGGGTTCAAGAGACCCAGTACTTC. Its protein product is CASSSRDRVQETQYF. V and J are TRBV11-2 and TRBJ2-5; 9 nucleotides line up with TRBD1. This CDR3 is 15 amino acids long. Germline V gives CDR1 SGHAT, CDR2 FQNNGV. V gave up 4 bases and J gave up 2 bases; unmatched junction bases: 5.

This clone was seen a handful of times. V is TRBV27 and J is TRBJ1-2, with a weak D call TRBD1 (6 bases). The CDR3 is 18 amino acids. CDR1 and CDR2 from the germline V gene are MNHEY and SMNVEV (reference sequence). V was clipped by 4 bases and J by 0 bases, with 21 bases between them. The CDR3: CASSSYRASLQTNYGYTF. CDR3 nucleotide sequence: TGTGCCAGCAGTTCCTACAGGGCCTCTTTACAAACTAACTATGGCTACACCTTC.

The gene calls are TRBV2 and TRBJ1-5; a weak D match, TRBD1 (6 bases). CDR1 and CDR2 (germline): SNHLY, FYNNEI. V lost 7 bases and J 6 bases, leaving 19 bases between the germline ends. The CDR3 is 15 amino acids. CDR3: CASTNGQSVGQPQHF. In nucleotides, the CDR3 is TGTGCCAGCACTAATGGACAGTCTGTGGGTCAGCCCCAGCATTTT. Complete variable domain (other parts from reference TRBV2 and TRBJ1-5): EPEVTQTPSHQVTQMGQEVILRCVPISNHLYFYWYRQILGQKVEFLVSFYNNEISEKSEIFDDQFSVERPDGSNFTLKIRSTKLEDSAMYFCASTNGQSVGQPQHFGDGTRLSIL.

This clone was seen a handful of times. The V and J genes are TRBV20-1 and TRBJ2-7; no firm D call. Looked up from germline, CDR1 is DFQATT and CDR2 is SNEGSKA (reference sequence). The CDR3 is made up of 13 amino acids. The germline V and J ends were trimmed by 3 bases and 0 bases, with 9 bases remaining between them. This CDR3 reads CSASQVRSYEQYF. The DNA for the CDR3 is TGCAGTGCTAGTCAGGTCCGCTCCTACGAGCAGTACTTC.